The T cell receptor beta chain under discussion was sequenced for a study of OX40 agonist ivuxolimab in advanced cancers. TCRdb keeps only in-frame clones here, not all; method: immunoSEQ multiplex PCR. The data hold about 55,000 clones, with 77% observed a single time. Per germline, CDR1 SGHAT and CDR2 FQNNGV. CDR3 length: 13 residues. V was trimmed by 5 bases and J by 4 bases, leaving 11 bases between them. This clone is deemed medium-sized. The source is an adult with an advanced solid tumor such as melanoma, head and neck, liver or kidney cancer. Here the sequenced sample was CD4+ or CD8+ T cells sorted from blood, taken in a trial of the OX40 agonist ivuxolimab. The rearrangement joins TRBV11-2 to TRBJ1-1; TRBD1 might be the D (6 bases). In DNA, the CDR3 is TGTGCCAGCAGCGAACAGGGTGGCACTGAAGCTTTCTTT. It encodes CASSEQGGTEAFF.